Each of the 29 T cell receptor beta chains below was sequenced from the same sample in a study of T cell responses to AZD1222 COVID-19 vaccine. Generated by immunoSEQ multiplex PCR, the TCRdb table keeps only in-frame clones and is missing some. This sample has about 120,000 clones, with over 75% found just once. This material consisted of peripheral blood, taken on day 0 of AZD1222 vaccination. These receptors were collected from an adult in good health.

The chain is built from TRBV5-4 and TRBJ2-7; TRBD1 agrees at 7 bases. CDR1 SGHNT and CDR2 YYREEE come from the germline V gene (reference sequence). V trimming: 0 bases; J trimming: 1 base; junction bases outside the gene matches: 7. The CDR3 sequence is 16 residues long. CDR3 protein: CASSLAQGPLSYEQYF. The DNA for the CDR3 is TGTGCCAGCAGCTTGGCACAGGGGCCTCTTTCCTACGAGCAGTACTTC.

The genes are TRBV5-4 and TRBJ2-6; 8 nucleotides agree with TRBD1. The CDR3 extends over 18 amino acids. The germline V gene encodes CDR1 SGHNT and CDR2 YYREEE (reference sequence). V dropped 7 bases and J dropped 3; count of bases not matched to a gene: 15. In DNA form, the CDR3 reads TGTGCCAGCGGAACGGACAGGGTGATTCAAATTGGGGCCAACGTCCTGACTTTC. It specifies CASGTDRVIQIGANVLTF.

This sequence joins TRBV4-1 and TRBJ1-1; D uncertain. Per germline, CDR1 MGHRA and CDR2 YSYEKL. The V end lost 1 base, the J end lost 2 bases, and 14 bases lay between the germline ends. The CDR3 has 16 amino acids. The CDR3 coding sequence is TGCGCCAGCAGCCAAGGTTATCGCACAATAAACACTGAAGCTTTCTTT. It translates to CASSQGYRTINTEAFF.

CDR3 bases: TGTGCCAGCATCGGACAGGGGAAGGATTCACCCCTCCACTTT. Amino acids: CASIGQGKDSPLHF. V usage is TRBV7-9 and J usage is TRBJ1-6, with 9 nucleotides matching TRBD1. V trimming: 7 bases; J trimming: 8 bases; junction bases outside the gene matches: 6. The CDR3 is 14 amino acids. Per the germline V gene, CDR1 is SEHNR and CDR2 is FQNEAQ (reference sequence).

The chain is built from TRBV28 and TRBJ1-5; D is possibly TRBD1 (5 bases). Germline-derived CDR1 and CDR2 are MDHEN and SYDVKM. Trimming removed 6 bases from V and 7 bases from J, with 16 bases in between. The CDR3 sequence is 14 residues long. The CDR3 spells CASSLGPLGQPQHF. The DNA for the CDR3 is TGTGCCAGCAGCCTGGGACCTTTGGGGCAGCCCCAGCATTTT.

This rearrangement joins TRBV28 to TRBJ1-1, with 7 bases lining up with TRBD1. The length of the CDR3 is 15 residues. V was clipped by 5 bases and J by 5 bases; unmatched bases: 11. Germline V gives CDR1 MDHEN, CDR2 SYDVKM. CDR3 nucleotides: TGTGCCAGCAGTGCCCCCGACAGGGTCTGGACTGAAGCTTTCTTT. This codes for CASSAPDRVWTEAFF. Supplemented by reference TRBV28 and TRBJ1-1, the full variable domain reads DVKVTQSSRYLVKRTGEKVFLECVQDMDHENMFWYRQDPGLGLRLIYFSYDVKMKEKGDIPEGYSVSREKKERFSLILESASTNQTSMYLCASSAPDRVWTEAFFGQGTRLTVV.

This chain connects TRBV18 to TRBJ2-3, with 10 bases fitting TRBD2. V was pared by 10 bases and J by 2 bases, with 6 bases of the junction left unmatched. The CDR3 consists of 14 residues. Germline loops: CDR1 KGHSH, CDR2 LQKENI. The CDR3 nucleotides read TGTGCCACCCTTAGCGGGAGGACCACAGATACGCAGTATTTT. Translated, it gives CATLSGRTTDTQYF.

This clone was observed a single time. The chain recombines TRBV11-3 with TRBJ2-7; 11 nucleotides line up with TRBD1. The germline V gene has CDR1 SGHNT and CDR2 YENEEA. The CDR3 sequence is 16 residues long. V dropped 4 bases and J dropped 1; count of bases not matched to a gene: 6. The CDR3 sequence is CASSSGQGARSYEQYF. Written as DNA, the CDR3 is TGTGCCAGCAGCTCAGGACAGGGGGCCAGGTCCTACGAGCAGTACTTC. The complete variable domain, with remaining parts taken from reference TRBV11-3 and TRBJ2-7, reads EAGVVQSPRYKIIEKKQPVAFWCNPISGHNTLYWYLQNLGQGPELLIRYENEEAVDDSQLPKDRFSAERLKGVDSTLKIQPAELGDSAVYLCASSSGQGARSYEQYFGPGTRLTVT.

In nucleotides, the CDR3 is TGTGCCAGCAGCTTGGTCGGACAGGGGGCGTGGACTGAAGCTTTCTTT. It specifies CASSLVGQGAWTEAFF. The chain has TRBV5-6 and TRBJ1-1, with 11 bases lining up with TRBD1. Per germline, CDR1 SGHDT and CDR2 YYEEEE. Trimming took 0 bases from V and 5 from J; bases not matched to a gene: 6. The CDR3 spans 16 residues.

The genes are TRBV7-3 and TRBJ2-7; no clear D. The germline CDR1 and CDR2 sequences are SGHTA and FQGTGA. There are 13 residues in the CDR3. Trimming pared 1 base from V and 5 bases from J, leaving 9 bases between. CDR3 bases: TGTGCCAGCAGCTTAATACCTGGGGACGAGCAGTACTTC. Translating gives CASSLIPGDEQYF.

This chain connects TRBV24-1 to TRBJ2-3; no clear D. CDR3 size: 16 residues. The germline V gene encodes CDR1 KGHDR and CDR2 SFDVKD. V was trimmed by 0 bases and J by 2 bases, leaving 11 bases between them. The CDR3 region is CATSDLSGALTDTQYF. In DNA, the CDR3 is TGTGCCACCAGTGATTTGTCAGGCGCCCTCACAGATACGCAGTATTTT.

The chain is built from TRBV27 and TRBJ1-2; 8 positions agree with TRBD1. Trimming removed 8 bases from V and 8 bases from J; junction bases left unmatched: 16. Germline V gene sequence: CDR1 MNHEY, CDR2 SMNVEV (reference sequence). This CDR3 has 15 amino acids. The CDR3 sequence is CASAVAGGLSRGYTF. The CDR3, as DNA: TGTGCCAGCGCAGTAGCAGGGGGCCTCTCTAGGGGCTACACCTTC.

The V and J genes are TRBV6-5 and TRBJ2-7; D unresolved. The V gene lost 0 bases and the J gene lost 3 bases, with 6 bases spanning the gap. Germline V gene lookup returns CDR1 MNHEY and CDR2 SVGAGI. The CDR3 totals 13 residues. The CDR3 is CASSYSRYYEQYF. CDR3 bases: TGTGCCAGCAGTTACTCGAGATACTACGAGCAGTACTTC.

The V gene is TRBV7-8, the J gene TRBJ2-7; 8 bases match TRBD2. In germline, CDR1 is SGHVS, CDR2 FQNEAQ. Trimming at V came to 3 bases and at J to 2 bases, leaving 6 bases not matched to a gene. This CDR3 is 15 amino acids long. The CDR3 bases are TGTGCCAGCAGCTTCGGGGTAGCGGGGCCCTACGAGCAGTACTTC. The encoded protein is CASSFGVAGPYEQYF.

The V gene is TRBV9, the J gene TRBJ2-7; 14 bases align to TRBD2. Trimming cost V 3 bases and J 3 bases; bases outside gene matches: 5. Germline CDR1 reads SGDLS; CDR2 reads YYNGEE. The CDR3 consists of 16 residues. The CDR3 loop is CASSAGGLAGVYEQYF. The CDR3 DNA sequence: TGTGCCAGCAGCGCAGGGGGACTAGCGGGAGTCTACGAGCAGTACTTC.

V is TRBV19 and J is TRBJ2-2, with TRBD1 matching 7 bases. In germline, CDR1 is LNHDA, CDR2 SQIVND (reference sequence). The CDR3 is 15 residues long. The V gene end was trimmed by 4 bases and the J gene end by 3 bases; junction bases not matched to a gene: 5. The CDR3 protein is CASSTNRGYTGELFF. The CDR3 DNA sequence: TGTGCCAGTAGTACCAACAGGGGATACACCGGGGAGCTGTTTTTT.

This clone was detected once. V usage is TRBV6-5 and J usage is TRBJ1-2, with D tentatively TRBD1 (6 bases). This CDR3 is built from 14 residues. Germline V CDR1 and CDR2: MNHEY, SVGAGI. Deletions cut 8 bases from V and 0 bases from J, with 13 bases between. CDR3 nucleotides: TGTGCCAGCTTACAGGGAGGGACTAACTATGGCTACACCTTC. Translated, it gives CASLQGGTNYGYTF.

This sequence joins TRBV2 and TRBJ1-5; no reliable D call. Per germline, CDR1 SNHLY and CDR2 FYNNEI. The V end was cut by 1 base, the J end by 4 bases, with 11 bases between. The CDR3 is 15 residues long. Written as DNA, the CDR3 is TGTGCCAGCAGTGAAGGGCCAAAGGGAAATCAGCCCCAGCATTTT. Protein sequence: CASSEGPKGNQPQHF.

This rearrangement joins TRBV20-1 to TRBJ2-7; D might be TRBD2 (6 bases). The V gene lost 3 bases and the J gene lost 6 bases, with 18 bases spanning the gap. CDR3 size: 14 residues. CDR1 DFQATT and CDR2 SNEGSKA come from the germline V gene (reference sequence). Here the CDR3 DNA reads TGCAGTGCTAGTCTTGAACGGGGGTTCCTCGAGCAGTACTTC. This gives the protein CSASLERGFLEQYF.

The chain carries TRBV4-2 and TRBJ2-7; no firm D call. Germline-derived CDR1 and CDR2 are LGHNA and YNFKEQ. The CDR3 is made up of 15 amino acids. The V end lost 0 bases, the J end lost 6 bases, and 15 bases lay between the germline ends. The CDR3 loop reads CASSQDGWALGEQYF. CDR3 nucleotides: TGTGCCAGCAGCCAAGATGGGTGGGCCTTGGGCGAGCAGTACTTC.

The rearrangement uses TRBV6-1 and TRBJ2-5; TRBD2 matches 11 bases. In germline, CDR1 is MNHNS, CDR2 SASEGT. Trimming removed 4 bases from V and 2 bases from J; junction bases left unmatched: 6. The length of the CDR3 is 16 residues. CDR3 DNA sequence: TGTGCCAGCAGTGTACTAGCGGGGGTTAGACAAGAGACCCAGTACTTC. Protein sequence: CASSVLAGVRQETQYF.

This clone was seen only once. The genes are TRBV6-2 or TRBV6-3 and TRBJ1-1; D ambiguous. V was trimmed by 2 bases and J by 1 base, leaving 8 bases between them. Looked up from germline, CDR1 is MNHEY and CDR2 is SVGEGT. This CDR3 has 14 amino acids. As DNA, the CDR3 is TGTGCCAGCAGTTACAGGGCGCGGAACACTGAAGCTTTCTTT. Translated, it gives CASSYRARNTEAFF.

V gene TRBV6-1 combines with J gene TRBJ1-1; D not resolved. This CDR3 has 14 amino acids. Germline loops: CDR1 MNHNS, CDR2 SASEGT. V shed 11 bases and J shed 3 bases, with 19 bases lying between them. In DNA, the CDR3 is TGTGCCGCTAGGACGGCCGGCATGGACACTGAAGCTTTCTTT. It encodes CAARTAGMDTEAFF.

The CDR3: CASGDRLTNTEAFF. DNA for the CDR3: TGTGCCAGTGGGGACAGGCTAACGAACACTGAAGCTTTCTTT. V is TRBV19 and J is TRBJ1-1; 8 nucleotides line up with TRBD1. The CDR3 has 14 amino acids. Germline values: CDR1 LNHDA, CDR2 SQIVND (reference sequence). The V gene end was trimmed by 8 bases and the J gene end by 1 base; junction bases not matched to a gene: 6.

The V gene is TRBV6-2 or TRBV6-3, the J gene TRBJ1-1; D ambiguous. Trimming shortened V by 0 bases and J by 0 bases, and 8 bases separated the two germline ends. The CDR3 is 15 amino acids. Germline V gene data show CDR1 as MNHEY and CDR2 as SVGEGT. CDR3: CASSYSVRLNTEAFF. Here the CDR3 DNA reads TGTGCCAGCAGTTACTCTGTCAGATTGAACACTGAAGCTTTCTTT.

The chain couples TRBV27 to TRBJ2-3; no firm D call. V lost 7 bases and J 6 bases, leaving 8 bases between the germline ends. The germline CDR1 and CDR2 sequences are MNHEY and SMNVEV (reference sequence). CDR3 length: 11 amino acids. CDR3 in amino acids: CASMDVDTQYF. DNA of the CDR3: TGTGCCAGCATGGACGTCGATACGCAGTATTTT.

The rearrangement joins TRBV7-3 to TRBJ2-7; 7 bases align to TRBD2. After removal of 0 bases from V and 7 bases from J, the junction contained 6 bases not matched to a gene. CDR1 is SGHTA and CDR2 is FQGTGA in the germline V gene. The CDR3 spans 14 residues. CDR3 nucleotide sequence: TGTGCCAGCAGCTTAACGGGAGGGCCTCGGGAGCAGTACTTC. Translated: CASSLTGGPREQYF.

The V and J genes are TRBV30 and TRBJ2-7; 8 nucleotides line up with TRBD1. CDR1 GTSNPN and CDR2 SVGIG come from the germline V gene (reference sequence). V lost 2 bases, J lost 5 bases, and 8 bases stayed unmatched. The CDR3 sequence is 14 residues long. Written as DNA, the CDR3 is TGTGCCTGGAGTCGCTTTGGACAGGGAGACGAGCAGTACTTC. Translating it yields CAWSRFGQGDEQYF.

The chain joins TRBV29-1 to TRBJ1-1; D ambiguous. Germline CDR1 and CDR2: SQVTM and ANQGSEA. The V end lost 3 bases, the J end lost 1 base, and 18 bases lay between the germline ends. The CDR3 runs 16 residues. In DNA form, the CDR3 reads TGCAGCGTTGATGGCGTCGCCACAAAGCAGAACACTGAAGCTTTCTTT. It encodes CSVDGVATKQNTEAFF.